This T cell receptor beta chain was obtained from a study of blood T cell repertoires in COVID-19. Background on the study: Acute and convalescent COVID-19 samples came from the United States, Italy and Spain. Nucleic acid was either cDNA or gDNA, and it came from T cells, B-cell-depleted T cells, or PBMCs.

Study processing details: Reference gene primer amplification gave estimated nucleated cell counts. Profiled with immunoSEQ multiplex PCR; TCRdb holds only in-frame clones, not every one. The V and J calls and clone size are taken from that table; D and trimming were inferred from the DNA. The sample lists about 75,000 clones; more than 65% were seen once. V lost 0 bases to trimming and J lost 11 bases; unmatched junction nucleotides: 9. CDR1 is LGHNA, CDR2 YSLEER, per germline. The CDR3 has 14 residues. The rearrangement joins TRBV4-3 to TRBJ2-5; TRBD2 agrees at 7 bases. The sequenced sample consisted of peripheral blood. The receptor's source is a woman aged 80 or over with active or convalescent COVID-19. CDR3 sequence: CASSQDTGTKIQYF. Here the CDR3 DNA reads TGCGCCAGCAGCCAAGATACTGGGACTAAGATTCAGTACTTC.